This T cell receptor beta chain was observed in a study of T-cell reconstitution after alpha-beta-depleted transplantation in children. This sample's TCRbeta library carried unique molecular identifier barcodes. TCRdb analysed the PCR reads with MiXCR anew, one entry per CDR3 protein. This sample has around 70,000 distinct CDR3 sequences, with under 13% found just once. Regarding the study as a whole: Reportedly, roughly two months post-transplant, alpha-beta T cells arose from several hundred expanded graft clones.

This CDR3 spans 15 amino acids. Losses at the gene ends were 1 base for V and 8 bases for J; bases not matched to a gene: 6. CDR1 is SGHRS, CDR2 YFSETQ, per germline. The sample holds many counts of this clonotype. Its specificity is not known. The chain joins TRBV5-1 to TRBJ2-1, with 10 bases that match TRBD2. The receptor's source is a boy aged 5-17 years with acute myeloid leukemia, due to receive a stem cell transplant. Here the sequenced sample was PBMCs, taken before TCRalphabeta/CD19-depleted stem cell transplant. The CDR3 region is CASSLFSGRAYEQFF. The CDR3 nucleotides read TGCGCCAGCAGCTTGTTCAGCGGGAGGGCCTATGAGCAGTTCTTC.